A single TCR beta chain is shown here with its context. The antigen is not known. This sample is part of a study of cytomegalovirus exposure and HLA in healthy donors. Regarding the study as a whole: Later analysis identified several of the most significant clusters that appeared linked to common viral pathogens. After further analysis at a later stage, 16,951 TCR beta sequences were associated with HLA alleles at 0.05 false discovery rate. Presence/absence analyses assumed roughly uniform sequencing depth across donors, which may not hold.

There are 13 residues in the CDR3. From germline, CDR1 is SGHRS and CDR2 YFSETQ. Trimming removed 4 bases at V and 8 bases at J, with 12 bases between. This PCR relied on a set of 60 Vbeta primers and 13 Jbeta primers. TCRdb keeps only in-frame clones here, not all; method: immunoSEQ multiplex PCR. Here the sample spans about 130,000 clones, 70% being singletons. Every donor was a healthy person donating bone marrow. This TCR was recovered from a woman aged 55-69 years in good health and CMV-seropositive. The sequenced material came from PBMCs. The V gene is TRBV5-1, the J gene TRBJ1-4; weak D call: TRBD1 (6 bases). The DNA of the CDR3 is TGCGCCAGCAGCCCAGGGGCAGGCGAAAAACTGTTTTTT. Its translation is CASSPGAGEKLFF.